The 32 T cell receptor beta chains listed next were all sequenced from one sample in a study of shared clonotypes between healthy human individuals. The repertoire was sequenced with immunoSEQ multiplex PCR; TCRdb's copy has only in-frame clones and lacks some. This repertoire shows about 700,000 clones, 92% found once; its top ten account for roughly 24%. Terminally differentiated effector memory CD45RA+ cells were left out of the naive CD8 fraction, which was CD45RO-negative and positively selected for CCR7. Source material: naive CD8+ T cells sorted from blood. These receptor sequences come from a man aged 30-40 years in good health.

V is TRBV7-2 and J is TRBJ2-7, with TRBD2 identical over 13 bases. The germline CDR1 and CDR2 sequences are SGHTA and FQGNSA. V lost 5 bases and J lost 4; bases outside the gene matches: 5. This CDR3 spans 15 amino acids. In DNA, the CDR3 is TGTGCCAGCAGCCCCGGACTAGCGGGAGCTTACGAGCAGTACTTC. The encoded protein is CASSPGLAGAYEQYF.

V usage is TRBV4-3 and J usage is TRBJ2-1; D gene unclear. Germline-derived CDR1 and CDR2 are LGHNA and YSLEER. Trimming removed 4 bases from V and 7 bases from J, with 14 bases in between. The CDR3 covers 14 residues. The CDR3 DNA reads as TGCGCCAGCAGCCTGGGTTGGACGGATAATGAGCAGTTCTTC. Its translation is CASSLGWTDNEQFF.

The gene calls are TRBV7-8 and TRBJ1-2; the D gene is possibly TRBD1 (5 bases). This CDR3 is built from 18 residues. CDR1 SGHVS and CDR2 FQNEAQ come from the germline V gene. Trimming took off 0 bases at V and 4 bases at J, with 21 bases between the two ends. CDR3 coding DNA: TGTGCCAGCAGCTTAGCTTTCCGCCGGGACGGAAGGGGCTATGGCTACACCTTC. Translated, it gives CASSLAFRRDGRGYGYTF.

The table lists this clone with many counts. Other DNA sequences from this sample encode an identical CDR3 as well. This chain uses TRBV4-3 with TRBJ2-1; 14 bases map to TRBD2. The CDR3 runs 16 residues. Germline trimming cut 4 bases from V and 3 bases from J; bases unmatched to any gene: 2. Germline V gene lookup returns CDR1 LGHNA and CDR2 YSLEER. CDR3 amino acids: CASSPGLAGGYNEQFF. The DNA for the CDR3 is TGCGCCAGCAGCCCCGGACTAGCGGGAGGCTACAATGAGCAGTTCTTC.

On this clone: Other nucleotide sequences in the sample specify the same CDR3. J is TRBJ2-1 and V is TRBV27; perhaps TRBD1 as D (5 bases). The CDR3 spans 12 residues. Per germline, CDR1 MNHEY and CDR2 SMNVEV (reference sequence). The V end was cut by 8 bases, the J end by 4 bases, with 9 bases between. CDR3 coding DNA: TGTGCCAGCCGTAGGGGATACAATGAGCAGTTCTTC. Amino acids: CASRRGYNEQFF.

This rearrangement joins TRBV29-1 to TRBJ2-7; D perhaps matches TRBD1 (6 bases). V was clipped by 1 base and J by 3 bases, with 10 bases between them. The germline CDR1 and CDR2 sequences are SQVTM and ANQGSEA. The CDR3 has 13 residues. The CDR3 is CSVEVPGHYEQYF. In DNA, the CDR3 is TGCAGCGTTGAAGTCCCGGGACACTACGAGCAGTACTTC.

This chain links TRBV6-5 with TRBJ1-2, with 10 bases matching TRBD1. The ends lost 5 bases at V and 5 bases at J; junction bases unmatched: 8. CDR3 length: 15 amino acids. Germline lookup yields CDR1 MNHEY and CDR2 SVGAGI. The CDR3 DNA follows: TGTGCCAGCAGTCATCCGGGACAGGGGCGGTATGGCTACACCTTC. Amino acid sequence: CASSHPGQGRYGYTF.

The chain uses TRBV7-6 and TRBJ2-1, with 8 bases aligning to TRBD2. This CDR3 contains 16 residues. Germline CDR1 SGHVS, CDR2 FNYEAQ. Trimming took 2 bases from V and 3 from J; bases not matched to a gene: 6. Written as DNA, the CDR3 is TGTGCCAGCAGCTTAAACCCAGCGGGAGTCTACAATGAGCAGTTCTTC. As protein: CASSLNPAGVYNEQFF.

V is TRBV9 and J is TRBJ1-1, with 10 bases lining up with TRBD1. After removal of 3 bases from V and 5 bases from J, the junction contained 7 bases not matched to a gene. The CDR3 has 15 amino acids. The germline CDR1 and CDR2 sequences are SGDLS and YYNGEE. CDR3 region: CASSETGTGVTEAFF. As DNA, the CDR3 is TGTGCCAGCAGCGAAACCGGGACAGGGGTTACTGAAGCTTTCTTT. Full variable domain (missing parts from reference TRBV9 and TRBJ1-1): DSGVTQTPKHLITATGQRVTLRCSPRSGDLSVYWYQQSLDQGLQFLIQYYNGEERAKGNILERFSAQQFPDLHSELNLSSLELGDSALYFCASSETGTGVTEAFFGQGTRLTVV.

This chain uses TRBV5-4 with TRBJ2-7; 8 bases align to TRBD1. The germline CDR1 and CDR2 sequences are SGHNT and YYREEE (reference sequence). The CDR3 has 15 amino acids. V lost 4 bases to trimming and J lost 4 bases; unmatched junction nucleotides: 10. CDR3 protein: CASSNPGGPLYEQYF. CDR3 coding DNA: TGTGCCAGCAGCAACCCAGGGGGCCCCTTATACGAGCAGTACTTC.

This clone was counted a single time. V usage is TRBV20-1 and J usage is TRBJ1-1; maybe TRBD1 (5 bases). The CDR3 is 11 amino acids. In germline, CDR1 is DFQATT, CDR2 SNEGSKA (reference sequence). The V end was cut by 6 bases, the J end by 3 bases, with 8 bases between. The chain's CDR3 is CSAWDYTEAFF. In DNA, the CDR3 is TGCAGTGCGTGGGACTACACTGAAGCTTTCTTT.

V gene TRBV7-9 combines with J gene TRBJ1-2; 8 bases fit TRBD1. Germline CDR1 reads SEHNR; CDR2 reads FQNEAQ (reference sequence). The J segment lost 3 bases and the V segment lost 6 bases, leaving 3 bases of the junction unmatched. CDR3 length: 13 residues. The CDR3 DNA reads TGTGCCAGCAGTACACAGGGGGACTATGGCTACACCTTC. Amino acids: CASSTQGDYGYTF.

The chain joins TRBV5-6 to TRBJ1-1; 10 bases fit TRBD1. The CDR3 has 15 residues. In germline, CDR1 is SGHDT, CDR2 YYEEEE. Germline trimming cut 3 bases from V and 2 bases from J; bases unmatched to any gene: 4. The CDR3 is CASSSRDRGNTEAFF. The CDR3 bases are TGTGCCAGCAGCTCCCGGGACAGGGGAAACACTGAAGCTTTCTTT.

A note on this clone: Other DNA sequences within the sample encode an identical CDR3. The rearrangement uses TRBV27 and TRBJ1-2, with a weak D call TRBD1 (5 bases). Germline CDR1 and CDR2: MNHEY and SMNVEV (reference sequence). The ends were cut back, 3 bases at V and 2 bases at J, with 7 bases in the middle. The CDR3 loop spans 13 amino acids. The CDR3 spells CASSFGANYGYTF. The CDR3 region has the DNA TGTGCCAGCAGTTTCGGGGCCAACTATGGCTACACCTTC.

The V gene is TRBV5-4, the J gene TRBJ1-1; D is perhaps TRBD1 (5 bases). The CDR3 spans 12 residues. The V and J ends lost 4 bases and 8 bases respectively, with 12 bases between them. Germline CDR1 is SGHNT and CDR2 is YYREEE (reference sequence). The CDR3 here is CASSRDRGEAFF. Here the CDR3 DNA reads TGTGCCAGCAGCCGGGACCGGGGGGAAGCTTTCTTT.

The rearrangement joins TRBV2 to TRBJ2-5; the D gene is possibly TRBD2 (6 bases). Germline CDR1 reads SNHLY; CDR2 reads FYNNEI. The CDR3 runs to 14 residues. Between the trimmed V and J ends, which lost 3 bases and 5 bases, there was a span of 13 bases. CDR3 sequence reads: CASSDVAGLETQYF. CDR3 bases: TGTGCCAGCAGTGATGTTGCGGGACTTGAGACCCAGTACTTC.

This chain links TRBV13 with TRBJ1-1; D gene unclear. The CDR3 is 15 amino acids. The germline gives CDR1 PRHDT, CDR2 FYEKMQ (reference sequence). Trimming shortened V by 0 bases and J by 1 base, and 9 bases separated the two germline ends. CDR3 protein: CASSLGPGWNTEAFF. The CDR3 DNA reads as TGTGCCAGCAGCTTAGGTCCAGGCTGGAACACTGAAGCTTTCTTT. The entire variable domain, with the rest obtained from reference TRBV13 and TRBJ1-1, is as follows: AAGVIQSPRHLIKEKRETATLKCYPIPRHDTVYWYQQGPGQDPQFLISFYEKMQSDKGSIPDRFSAQQFSDYHSELNMSSLELGDSALYFCASSLGPGWNTEAFFGQGTRLTVV.

The chain is built from TRBV9 and TRBJ1-5; 9 positions match TRBD1. J lost 6 bases, V lost 0 bases, and 4 bases had no gene match. CDR1 is SGDLS, CDR2 YYNGEE, per germline. This CDR3 spans 15 amino acids. CDR3 in DNA: TGTGCCAGCAGCGTAGGGACAGGGGACGGTCAGCCCCAGCATTTT. Translated, it gives CASSVGTGDGQPQHF.

The chain couples TRBV9 to TRBJ2-1; D call uncertain. The CDR3 extends over 16 amino acids. Trimming took 0 bases from V and 8 from J, leaving 18 bases between them. Per germline, CDR1 SGDLS and CDR2 YYNGEE. The CDR3 region is CASSVEGEVYFHEQFF. Written as DNA, the CDR3 is TGTGCCAGCAGCGTAGAGGGTGAAGTCTATTTCCATGAGCAGTTCTTC.

The V call is TRBV6-5, the J call TRBJ1-1; D might be TRBD1 (6 bases). This CDR3 is built from 15 residues. V lost 5 bases and J lost 3, with 16 bases in between. The germline V gene has CDR1 MNHEY and CDR2 SVGAGI. This CDR3 reads CASSVQGLVYTEAFF. In nucleotides, the CDR3 is TGTGCCAGCAGTGTACAGGGTTTGGTGTACACTGAAGCTTTCTTT.

The rearrangement uses TRBV18 and TRBJ2-7; D remains ambiguous. The V and J ends lost 2 bases and 2 bases respectively, with 10 bases between them. The CDR3 loop spans 14 amino acids. Germline CDR1 is KGHSH and CDR2 is LQKENI. The CDR3 here is CASSPSAAPYEQYF. The DNA for the CDR3 is TGTGCCAGCTCACCATCCGCAGCCCCCTACGAGCAGTACTTC.

This sequence joins TRBV28 and TRBJ2-3, with D possibly TRBD2 on 6 matching bases. Trimming removed 7 bases at V and 4 bases at J, with 15 bases between. Germline assignment: CDR1 MDHEN and CDR2 SYDVKM. The CDR3 consists of 14 residues. The DNA for the CDR3 is TGTGCCAGCAAGCCGGGAGAATTCCCAGATACGCAGTATTTT. This gives the protein CASKPGEFPDTQYF.

The V call is TRBV4-1, the J call TRBJ1-5; 8 bases are a match to TRBD1. The CDR3 runs 17 residues. Germline V lookup: CDR1 MGHRA, CDR2 YSYEKL. After removal of 0 bases from V and 1 base from J, the junction contained 5 bases not matched to a gene. CDR3 sequence (DNA): TGCGCCAGCAGCCAAGATGGACAGGGCCAAAGCAATCAGCCCCAGCATTTT. Protein sequence: CASSQDGQGQSNQPQHF.

This chain joins TRBV2 and TRBJ2-5, with D tentatively TRBD1 (5 bases). The germline V and J ends were trimmed by 1 base and 1 base, with 13 bases remaining between them. CDR1 and CDR2 from the germline V gene are SNHLY and FYNNEI. CDR3 length: 16 amino acids. The CDR3 nucleotides read TGTGCCAGCAGTGAAGGGTATCAGGGATCCCAAGAGACCCAGTACTTC. Amino acids: CASSEGYQGSQETQYF.

The V gene is TRBV27, the J gene TRBJ2-3; the D is unclear. The CDR3 is 15 residues long. CDR1 MNHEY and CDR2 SMNVEV come from the germline V gene (reference sequence). V was shortened by 1 base and J by 3 bases, with 11 bases between the two germline ends. The CDR3 region has the DNA TGTGCCAGCAGTTTATTTAACTCTGGGACAGATACGCAGTATTTT. It specifies CASSLFNSGTDTQYF.

The CDR3 DNA follows: TGTGCCAATTCAAGAGGGGCCTCCGGATCTCCCCAGCATTTT. Encoded protein: CANSRGASGSPQHF. This chain joins TRBV5-3 and TRBJ1-5; D might be TRBD1 (5 bases). TRBV5-3 is labeled an ORF, and its function is uncertain. The ends were cut back, 9 bases at V and 10 bases at J, with 23 bases in the middle. The CDR3 loop spans 14 amino acids.

The rearrangement uses TRBV5-1 and TRBJ2-3; 7 nucleotides agree with TRBD1. V shed 2 bases, J shed 4 bases, and the junction held 1 base outside the gene matches. The germline gives CDR1 SGHRS, CDR2 YFSETQ. The CDR3 has 13 amino acids. For the CDR3, the DNA is TGCGCCAGCAGCTTCCAGGGGGCAGATACGCAGTATTTT. It yields the protein CASSFQGADTQYF.

The rearrangement links TRBV4-2 to TRBJ1-5; the D is unclear. CDR1 and CDR2 (germline): LGHNA, YNFKEQ. The ends were cut back, 1 base at V and 5 bases at J, with 3 bases in the middle. This CDR3 has 12 residues. The CDR3 loop is CASSQVDQPQHF. Here the CDR3 DNA reads TGTGCCAGCAGCCAAGTTGATCAGCCCCAGCATTTT.

A note on this clone: Other DNA sequences within the sample encode an identical CDR3. The rearrangement uses TRBV29-1 and TRBJ2-2; a weak D match, TRBD1 (6 bases). Germline CDR1 is SQVTM and CDR2 is ANQGSEA. The CDR3 has 13 residues. Trimming cost V 3 bases and J 4 bases, with 9 bases left between them. The chain's CDR3 is CSVDRGGTGELFF. The CDR3 DNA reads TGCAGCGTTGACAGGGGTGGCACCGGGGAGCTGTTTTTT.

The chain is built from TRBV4-2 and TRBJ1-5; D is ambiguous. This CDR3 comprises 12 residues. The V and J ends lost 0 bases and 7 bases respectively, with 4 bases between them. CDR1 and CDR2 (germline): LGHNA, YNFKEQ. The CDR3: CASSQDGQPQHF. The CDR3 DNA reads TGTGCCAGCAGCCAAGACGGGCAGCCCCAGCATTTT.

The chain couples TRBV6-5 to TRBJ2-7; D may be TRBD1 (6 bases). V lost 2 bases, J lost 2 bases, and 10 bases lay in between. Germline CDR1 MNHEY, CDR2 SVGAGI. CDR3 length: 14 amino acids. DNA for the CDR3: TGTGCCAGCAGTTACAAGGGGGACACCTACGAGCAGTACTTC. Encoded protein: CASSYKGDTYEQYF.

V usage is TRBV27 and J usage is TRBJ2-7; D unresolved. V gave up 7 bases and J gave up 3 bases, with 13 bases separating them. This CDR3 contains 13 residues. CDR1 and CDR2 from the germline V gene are MNHEY and SMNVEV (reference sequence). CDR3 DNA sequence: TGTGCCAGCAATCCCCCTGAGAGCTACGAGCAGTACTTC. It yields the protein CASNPPESYEQYF.